A single sample is the source of the 14 T cell receptor beta chains below, sequenced in a study of regulatory T cells in long-lasting Graves disease. Relying on iRepertoire HTBI primers and Arm-PCR of CDR3 regions, the team built TCR beta libraries. TCRdb recomputed calls from the multiplex PCR reads with MiXCR, one row per CDR3 protein. The sample comprises hundreds of thousands of distinct CDR3 sequences, 15% to 18% of which are singletons, and 20% to 25% rests with the top ten. As for time point: newly diagnosed GD, antithyroid drugs for less than 3 months. The TCR library was made from RNA that had been extracted from PBMCs in TRIzol. The sequenced sample was peripheral blood mononuclear cells (PBMCs), obtained at new diagnosis, from a patient treated with antithyroid drugs. The origin of the receptors is a female donor with Graves disease.

This clonotype was detected only once. The chain has TRBV2 and TRBJ2-7; D is possibly TRBD2 (5 bases). Per the germline V gene, CDR1 is SNHLY and CDR2 is FYNNEI. V was trimmed by 6 bases and J by 1 base, leaving 16 bases between them. The CDR3 has 15 residues. CDR3 residues: CASSLALGPSYEQYF. CDR3 nucleotides: TGTGCCAGCAGCTTAGCGCTCGGTCCTTCCTACGAGCAGTACTTC.

To note about this clonotype: The junction and the germline gene differ at one end; a read error may be behind it. The chain recombines TRBV28 with TRBJ2-1; TRBD1 agrees at 8 bases. CDR1 and CDR2 (germline): MDHEN, SYDVKM. CDR3 length equals 14 residues. The CDR3 here is CATLPGTGGWGLQF. DNA for the CDR3: TGTGCCACTCTACCCGGGACAGGTGGATGGGGGCTACAATTC.

This clonotype has a single count. Without the conserved terminal phenylalanine or tryptophan, this CDR3 likely stems from a read error. This chain links TRBV3-1 with TRBJ2-3; 12 bases fit TRBD2. The CDR3 runs to 18 residues. CDR1 is LGHDT, CDR2 YNNKEL, per germline (reference sequence). V was clipped by 3 bases and J by 4 bases; unmatched bases: 11. CDR3 sequence reads: CASSQPPGLAGPPDTQYS. CDR3 DNA: TGTGCCAGCAGCCAGCCTCCTGGACTAGCGGGACCACCAGATACGCAGTATTCT.

This chain connects TRBV12-3 or TRBV12-4 to TRBJ2-1; 7 positions agree with TRBD1. With V trimmed by 2 bases and J by 4 bases, 2 bases remained unmatched. CDR3 length: 14 amino acids. Written as DNA, the CDR3 is TGTGCCAGCAGTTTAACGACAGGGTACAATGAGCAGTTCTTC. This encodes CASSLTTGYNEQFF.

This clonotype was picked up many times. The chain employs TRBV27 and TRBJ1-2; 7 nucleotides agree with TRBD1. This CDR3 comprises 15 residues. Germline values: CDR1 MNHEY, CDR2 SMNVEV (reference sequence). Trimming cost V 5 bases and J 4 bases; bases outside gene matches: 10. CDR3 protein: CASSPGRTGLYGYTF. The CDR3 coding sequence is TGTGCCAGCAGTCCAGGCAGGACAGGCCTCTATGGCTACACCTTC.

This clonotype was detected a few times. The chain has TRBV4-3 and TRBJ2-5, with 8 bases fitting TRBD1. The V gene's germline CDR1 is LGHNA and CDR2 YSLEER. This CDR3 comprises 17 residues. Germline trimming cut 0 bases from V and 5 bases from J; bases unmatched to any gene: 11. The CDR3 DNA follows: TGCGCCAGCAGCCAAGAGGGGTCTCGACAGGGGATGGAGACCCAGTACTTC. It specifies CASSQEGSRQGMETQYF.

This clonotype was detected ten times or more. The chain links TRBV27 to TRBJ2-3, with D hard to call. The ends were cut back, 5 bases at V and 6 bases at J, with 9 bases in the middle. The CDR3 covers 12 residues. Per germline, CDR1 MNHEY and CDR2 SMNVEV (reference sequence). The CDR3 sequence: CASSPTRDTQYF. CDR3 bases: TGTGCCAGCAGTCCTACCAGGGATACGCAGTATTTT.

Turning to this clonotype: A much larger clone differs from this one at a single base, so this may be a read error. The chain has TRBV6-2 or TRBV6-3 and TRBJ1-1; D gene uncertain. This CDR3 is 14 amino acids long. Germline V gene data show CDR1 as MNHEY and CDR2 as SVGEGT. V was shortened by 8 bases and J by 8 bases, with 21 bases between the two germline ends. The CDR3 DNA follows: TGTGCCAGCGGCAAAGACGAAGTGGCGGAAGAAGCTTTCTTT. This sequence encodes CASGKDEVAEEAFF.

This clonotype has more than one count but fewer than ten. The chain links TRBV6-1 to TRBJ2-7; 8 nucleotides align to TRBD1. The V gene end was trimmed by 6 bases and the J gene end by 6 bases; junction bases not matched to a gene: 1. The CDR3 runs to 11 residues. Per the germline V gene, CDR1 is MNHNS and CDR2 is SASEGT. The CDR3 spells CASSRGPEQYF. CDR3 nucleotides: TGTGCCAGCAGCAGGGGGCCCGAGCAGTACTTC.

This clonotype was counted many times. This sequence joins TRBV3-1 and TRBJ2-3; 14 bases align to TRBD2. The CDR3 is 16 amino acids. Trimming removed 0 bases from V and 4 bases from J; junction bases left unmatched: 0. Germline CDR1 is LGHDT and CDR2 is YNNKEL (reference sequence). In nucleotides, the CDR3 is TGTGCCAGCAGCCAAGAGGGACTAGCGGGGGCAGATACGCAGTATTTT. Translation gives CASSQEGLAGADTQYF.

This clonotype was counted a few times. A much larger clone lies one base from this, so it may be a read error. The chain is built from TRBV7-9 and TRBJ2-7, with D possibly being TRBD1 (6 bases). CDR1 SEHNR and CDR2 FQNEAQ come from the germline V gene (reference sequence). The CDR3 sequence is 15 residues long. The V end lost 1 base, the J end lost 3 bases, and 13 bases lay between the germline ends. This CDR3 is CASSLVAGAGYEQYF. CDR3 DNA: TGTGCCAGCAGCTTAGTAGCAGGGGCGGGCTACGAGCAGTACTTC.

This clonotype was counted ten times or more. The V call is TRBV6-2 or TRBV6-3, the J call TRBJ2-7; 8 bases fit TRBD1. The ends lost 0 bases at V and 8 bases at J; junction bases unmatched: 6. CDR3 length: 14 residues. In germline, CDR1 is MNHEY, CDR2 SVGEGT. DNA of the CDR3: TGTGCCAGCAGTTACTCGGGACAGGCCCTCCAGCAGTACTTC. Amino acid sequence: CASSYSGQALQQYF.

In this sample, this clonotype turned up many times. This rearrangement joins TRBV20-1 to TRBJ2-5, with TRBD2 matching over 11 bases. The CDR3 has 14 amino acids. CDR1 and CDR2 (germline): DFQATT, SNEGSKA (reference sequence). The J segment lost 5 bases and the V segment lost 5 bases, leaving 7 bases of the junction unmatched. The DNA for the CDR3 is TGCAGTGCTGAATTAGCGGGGGGGTGGGAGACCCAGTACTTC. Residues: CSAELAGGWETQYF.

This clonotype was detected a few times. The CDR3 protein is CASSENLRGSSYEQYF. DNA for the CDR3: TGTGCCAGCAGTGAAAACTTAAGGGGGAGCTCCTACGAGCAGTACTTC. V is TRBV6-2 or TRBV6-3 and J is TRBJ2-7; possibly TRBD1 for D (6 bases). V was shortened by 5 bases and J by 0 bases, with 17 bases between the two germline ends. The CDR3 consists of 16 residues. Germline-derived CDR1 and CDR2 are MNHEY and SVGEGT.